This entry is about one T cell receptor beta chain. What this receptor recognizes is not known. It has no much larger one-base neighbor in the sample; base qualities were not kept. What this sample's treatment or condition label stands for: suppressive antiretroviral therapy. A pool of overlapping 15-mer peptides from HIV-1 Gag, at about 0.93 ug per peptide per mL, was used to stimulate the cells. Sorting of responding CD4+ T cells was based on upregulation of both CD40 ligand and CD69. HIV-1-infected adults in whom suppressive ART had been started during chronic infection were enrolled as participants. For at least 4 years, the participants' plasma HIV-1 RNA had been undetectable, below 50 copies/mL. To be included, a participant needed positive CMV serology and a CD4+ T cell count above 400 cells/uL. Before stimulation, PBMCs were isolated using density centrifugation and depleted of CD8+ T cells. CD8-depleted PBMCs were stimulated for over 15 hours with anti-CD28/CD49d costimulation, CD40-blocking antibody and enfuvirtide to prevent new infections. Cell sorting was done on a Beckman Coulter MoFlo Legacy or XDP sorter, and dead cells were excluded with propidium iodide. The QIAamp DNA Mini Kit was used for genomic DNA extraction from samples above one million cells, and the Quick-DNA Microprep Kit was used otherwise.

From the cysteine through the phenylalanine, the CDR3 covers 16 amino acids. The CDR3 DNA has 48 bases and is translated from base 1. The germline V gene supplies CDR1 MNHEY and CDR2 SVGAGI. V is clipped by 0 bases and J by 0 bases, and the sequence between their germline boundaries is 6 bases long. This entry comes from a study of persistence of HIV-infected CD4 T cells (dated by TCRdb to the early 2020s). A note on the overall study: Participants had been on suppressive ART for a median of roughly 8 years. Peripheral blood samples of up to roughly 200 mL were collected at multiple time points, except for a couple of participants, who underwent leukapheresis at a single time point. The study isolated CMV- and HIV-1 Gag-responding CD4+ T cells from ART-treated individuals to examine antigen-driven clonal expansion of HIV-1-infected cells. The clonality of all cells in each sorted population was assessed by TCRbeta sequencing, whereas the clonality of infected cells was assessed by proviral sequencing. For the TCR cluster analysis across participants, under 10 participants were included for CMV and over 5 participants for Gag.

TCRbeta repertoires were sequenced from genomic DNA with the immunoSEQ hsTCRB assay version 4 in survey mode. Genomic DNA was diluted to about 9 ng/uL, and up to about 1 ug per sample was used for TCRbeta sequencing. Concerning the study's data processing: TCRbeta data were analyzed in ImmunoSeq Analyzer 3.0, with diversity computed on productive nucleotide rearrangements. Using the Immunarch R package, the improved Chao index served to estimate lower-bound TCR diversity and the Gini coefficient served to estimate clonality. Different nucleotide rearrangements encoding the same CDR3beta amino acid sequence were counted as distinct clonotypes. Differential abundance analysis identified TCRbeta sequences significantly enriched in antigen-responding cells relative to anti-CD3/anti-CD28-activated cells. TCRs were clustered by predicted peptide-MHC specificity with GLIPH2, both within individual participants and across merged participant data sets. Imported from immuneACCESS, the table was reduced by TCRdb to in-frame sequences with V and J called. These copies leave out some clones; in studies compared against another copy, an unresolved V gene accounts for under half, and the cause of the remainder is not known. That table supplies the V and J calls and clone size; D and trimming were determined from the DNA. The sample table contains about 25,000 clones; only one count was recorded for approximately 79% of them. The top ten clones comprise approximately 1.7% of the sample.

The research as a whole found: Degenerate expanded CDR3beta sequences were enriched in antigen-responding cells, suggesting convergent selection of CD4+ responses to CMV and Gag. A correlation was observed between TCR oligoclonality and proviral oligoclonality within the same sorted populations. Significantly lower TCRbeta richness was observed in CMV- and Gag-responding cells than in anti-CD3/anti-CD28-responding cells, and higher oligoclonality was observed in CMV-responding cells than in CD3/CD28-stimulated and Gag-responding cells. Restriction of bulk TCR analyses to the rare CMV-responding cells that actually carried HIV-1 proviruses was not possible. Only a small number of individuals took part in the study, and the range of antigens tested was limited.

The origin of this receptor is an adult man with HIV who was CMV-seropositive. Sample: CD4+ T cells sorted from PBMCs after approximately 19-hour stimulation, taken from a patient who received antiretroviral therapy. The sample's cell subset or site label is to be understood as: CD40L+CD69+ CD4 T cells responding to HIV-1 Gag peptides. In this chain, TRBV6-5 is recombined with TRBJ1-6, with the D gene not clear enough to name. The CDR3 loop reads CASSYSHNSYNSPLHF. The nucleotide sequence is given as TGTGCCAGCAGTTACTCGCACAACTCCTATAATTCACCCCTCCACTTT.